This paragraph reports one TCR beta chain. The antigen remains unidentified. The sample belongs to a study of long-term antiretroviral therapy in people with HIV. V shed 1 base and J 7 bases; nucleotides not matched to a gene: 6. Germline CDR1 is LGHNA and CDR2 is YNFKEQ. This CDR3 region has 15 residues. General observations from the study: HIV repertoires had narrower CDR3 length ranges than controls. Although diversity increased after ART, it remained lower than in transplant donor controls.

The assay used was immunoSEQ (version v3.0), run at survey level. The table came from immunoSEQ multiplex PCR; TCRdb's copy has only in-frame clones and leaves some out. The top ten hold 6.5% to 7.5% of the sample, which has tens of thousands of clones, around 82% seen once. The receptor's source is a man younger than 40 with HIV. The chain has TRBV4-2 and TRBJ2-1, with 8 bases identical to TRBD1. This specimen consisted of unsorted PBMCs, obtained 1.5 years after starting antiretroviral therapy. CDR3 nucleotides: TGTGCCAGCAGCCAAGTAACAGGGGGAGCGAATGAGCAGTTCTTC. As protein: CASSQVTGGANEQFF.